This T cell receptor beta chain originates from a study of early T cells in non-severe SARS-CoV-2 infection. This clonotype was counted many times. Germline lookup yields CDR1 DFQATT and CDR2 SNEGSKA (reference sequence). The length of the CDR3 is 17 residues. V gave up 5 bases and J gave up 0 bases, with 21 bases separating them. The library protocol tagged individual cDNA molecules with unique molecular identifiers. TCRdb redid the calling of the 5' RACE reads with MiXCR, one entry per CDR3 protein. Counted here are roughly 25,000 distinct CDR3 sequences, about 4.5% occurring once; the ten biggest clones make up 15% to 18%.

The chain is built from TRBV20-1 and TRBJ2-3, with D maybe TRBD2 (6 bases). The specimen was whole blood. The sequence came from an adult who was a healthcare worker with PCR-confirmed SARS-CoV-2 infection or an uninfected control (not recorded which). The CDR3 DNA sequence: TGCAGTGCTTACCTTTCTCTTAGCGGTTCTAGCACAGATACGCAGTATTTT. Encoded protein: CSAYLSLSGSSTDTQYF.